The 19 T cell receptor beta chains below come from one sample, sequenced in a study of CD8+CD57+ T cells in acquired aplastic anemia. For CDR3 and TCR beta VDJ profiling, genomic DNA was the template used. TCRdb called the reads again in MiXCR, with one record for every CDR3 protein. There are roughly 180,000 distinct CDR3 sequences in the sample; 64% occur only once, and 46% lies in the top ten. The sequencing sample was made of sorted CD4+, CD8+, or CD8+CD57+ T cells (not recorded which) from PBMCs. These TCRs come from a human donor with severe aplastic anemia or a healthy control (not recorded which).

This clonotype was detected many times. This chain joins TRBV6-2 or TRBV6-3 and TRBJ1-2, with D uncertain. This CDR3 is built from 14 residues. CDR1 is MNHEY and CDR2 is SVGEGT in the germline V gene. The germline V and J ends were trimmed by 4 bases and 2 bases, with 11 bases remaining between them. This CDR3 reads CASSLDWANYGYTF. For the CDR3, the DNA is TGTGCCAGCAGTTTGGACTGGGCCAACTATGGCTACACCTTC.

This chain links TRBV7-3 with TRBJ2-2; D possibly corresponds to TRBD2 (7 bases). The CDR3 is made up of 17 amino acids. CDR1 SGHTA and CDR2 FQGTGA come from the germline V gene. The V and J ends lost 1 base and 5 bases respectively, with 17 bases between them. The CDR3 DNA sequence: TGTGCCAGCAGCTTAAGTGGCGGGGGCCGGTGGACCGGGGAGCTGTTTTTT. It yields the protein CASSLSGGGRWTGELFF.

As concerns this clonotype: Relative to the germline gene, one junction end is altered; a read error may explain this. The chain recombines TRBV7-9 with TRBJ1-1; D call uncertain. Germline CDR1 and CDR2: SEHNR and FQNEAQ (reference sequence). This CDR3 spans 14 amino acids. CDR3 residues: CVSSFHSENTEAFF. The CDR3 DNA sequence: TGTGTCAGCAGCTTTCACAGCGAGAACACTGAAGCTTTCTTT.

CDR3 sequence (DNA): TGTGCCAGCAGCTTAAGTCACGGGGAATACGAGCAGTACTTC. It codes for CASSLSHGEYEQYF. The J gene is TRBJ2-7, the V gene TRBV7-3, with a possible D match to TRBD2 (5 bases). V lost 1 base, J lost 4 bases, and 11 bases lay in between. This CDR3 has 14 amino acids. In germline, CDR1 is SGHTA, CDR2 FQGTGA.

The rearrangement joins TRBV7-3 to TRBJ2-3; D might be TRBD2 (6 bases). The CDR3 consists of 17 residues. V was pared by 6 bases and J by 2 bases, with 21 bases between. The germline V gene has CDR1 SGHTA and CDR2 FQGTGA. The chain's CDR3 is CASSPGLGTSYTDTQYF. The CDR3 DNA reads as TGTGCCAGCAGTCCGGGACTGGGAACTTCCTACACAGATACGCAGTATTTT.

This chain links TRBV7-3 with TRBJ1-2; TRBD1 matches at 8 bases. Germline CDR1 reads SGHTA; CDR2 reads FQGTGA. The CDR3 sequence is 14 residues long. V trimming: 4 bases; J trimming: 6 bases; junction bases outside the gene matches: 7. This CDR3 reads CASSYQGQGDGYTF. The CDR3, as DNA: TGTGCCAGCAGCTACCAAGGACAGGGAGATGGCTACACCTTC.

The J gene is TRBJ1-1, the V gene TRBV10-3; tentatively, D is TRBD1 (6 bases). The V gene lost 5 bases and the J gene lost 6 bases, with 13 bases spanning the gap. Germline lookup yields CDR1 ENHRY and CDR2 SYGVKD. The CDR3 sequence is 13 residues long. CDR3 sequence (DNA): TGTGCCATCAGTACAGGGAGTAGGGCTGAAGCTTTCTTT. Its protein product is CAISTGSRAEAFF.

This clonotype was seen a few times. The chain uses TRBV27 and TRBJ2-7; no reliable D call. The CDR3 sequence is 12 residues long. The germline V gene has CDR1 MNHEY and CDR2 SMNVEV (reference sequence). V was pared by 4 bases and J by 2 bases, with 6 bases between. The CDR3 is CASSSRAYEQYF. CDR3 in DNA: TGTGCCAGCAGTTCTCGGGCCTACGAGCAGTACTTC.

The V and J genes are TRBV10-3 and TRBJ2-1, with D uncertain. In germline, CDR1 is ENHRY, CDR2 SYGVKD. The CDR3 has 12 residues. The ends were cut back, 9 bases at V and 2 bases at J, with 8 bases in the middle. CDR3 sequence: CAIGRTYNEQFF. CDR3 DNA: TGTGCCATTGGCCGCACCTACAATGAGCAGTTCTTC.

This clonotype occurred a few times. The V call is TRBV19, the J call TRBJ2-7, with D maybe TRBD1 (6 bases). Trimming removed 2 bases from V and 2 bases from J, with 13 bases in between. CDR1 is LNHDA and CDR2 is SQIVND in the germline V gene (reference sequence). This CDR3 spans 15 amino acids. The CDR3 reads CASSIRGSPTYEQYF. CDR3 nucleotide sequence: TGTGCCAGTAGTATAAGGGGGAGTCCTACCTACGAGCAGTACTTC.

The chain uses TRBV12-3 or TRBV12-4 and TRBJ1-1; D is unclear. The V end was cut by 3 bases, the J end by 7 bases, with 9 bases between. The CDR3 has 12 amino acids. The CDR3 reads CASSLEGFEAFF. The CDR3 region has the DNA TGTGCCAGCAGTTTGGAAGGGTTTGAAGCTTTCTTT.

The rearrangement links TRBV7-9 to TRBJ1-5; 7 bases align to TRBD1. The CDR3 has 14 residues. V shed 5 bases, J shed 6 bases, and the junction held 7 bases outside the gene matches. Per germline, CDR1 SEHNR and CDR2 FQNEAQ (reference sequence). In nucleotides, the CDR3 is TGTGCCAGCAGCAGGGGGCTAGTTGGTCAGCCCCAGCATTTT. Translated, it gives CASSRGLVGQPQHF.

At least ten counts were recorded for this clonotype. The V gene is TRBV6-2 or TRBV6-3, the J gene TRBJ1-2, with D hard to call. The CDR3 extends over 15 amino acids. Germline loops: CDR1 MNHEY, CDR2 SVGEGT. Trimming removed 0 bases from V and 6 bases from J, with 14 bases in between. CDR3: CASSYSMAGRDGYTF. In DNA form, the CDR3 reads TGTGCCAGCAGTTACTCAATGGCGGGTAGGGATGGCTACACCTTC.

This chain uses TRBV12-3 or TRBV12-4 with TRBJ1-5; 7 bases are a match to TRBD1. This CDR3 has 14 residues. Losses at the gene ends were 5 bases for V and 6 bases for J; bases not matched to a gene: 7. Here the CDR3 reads CASSVTGSVQPQHF. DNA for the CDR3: TGTGCCAGCAGTGTGACAGGGTCCGTTCAGCCCCAGCATTTT.

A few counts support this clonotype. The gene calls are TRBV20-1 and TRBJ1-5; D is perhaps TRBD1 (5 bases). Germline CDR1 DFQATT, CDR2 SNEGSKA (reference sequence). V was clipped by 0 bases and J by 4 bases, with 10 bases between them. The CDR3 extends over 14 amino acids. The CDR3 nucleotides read TGCAGTGCTAGAGAAGGCGGGGGGAATCAGCCCCAGCATTTT. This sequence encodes CSAREGGGNQPQHF.

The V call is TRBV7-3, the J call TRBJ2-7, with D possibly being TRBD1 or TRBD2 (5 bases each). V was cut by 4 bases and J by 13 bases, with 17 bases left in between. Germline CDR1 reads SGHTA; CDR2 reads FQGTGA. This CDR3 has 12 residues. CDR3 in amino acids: CASSSGRRVNYF. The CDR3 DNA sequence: TGTGCCAGCAGCTCGGGACGTCGGGTGAATTACTTC.

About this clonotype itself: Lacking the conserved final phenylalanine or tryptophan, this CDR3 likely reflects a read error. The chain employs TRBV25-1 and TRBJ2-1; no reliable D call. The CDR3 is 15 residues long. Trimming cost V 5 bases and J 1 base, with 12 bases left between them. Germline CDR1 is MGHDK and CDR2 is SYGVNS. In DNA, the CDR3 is TGTGCCAGCAGTCCAATCCGGCGTTCCTACAATGAGCAGTTCCTC. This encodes CASSPIRRSYNEQFL.

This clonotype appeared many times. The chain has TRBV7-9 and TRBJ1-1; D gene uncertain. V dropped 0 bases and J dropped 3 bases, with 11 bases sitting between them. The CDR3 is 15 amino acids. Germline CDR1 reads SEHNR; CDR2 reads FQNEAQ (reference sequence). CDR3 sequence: CASSLAQVMYTEAFF. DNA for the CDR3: TGTGCCAGCAGCTTAGCCCAGGTTATGTACACTGAAGCTTTCTTT.

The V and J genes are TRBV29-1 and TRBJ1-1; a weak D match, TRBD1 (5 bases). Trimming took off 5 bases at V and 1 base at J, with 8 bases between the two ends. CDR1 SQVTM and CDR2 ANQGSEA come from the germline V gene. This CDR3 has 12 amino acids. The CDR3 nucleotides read TGCAGCGTTTGGGGGACGAACACTGAAGCTTTCTTT. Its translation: CSVWGTNTEAFF.